The next 23 T cell receptor beta chains were all read from a single sample in a study of early T cells in non-severe SARS-CoV-2 infection. TCRdb passed the 5' RACE reads through MiXCR, listing each CDR3 protein once. The sample lists 60,000 or so distinct CDR3 sequences; around 9.3% were seen once. The source material was whole blood. These receptors were taken from an adult who was a healthcare worker with PCR-confirmed SARS-CoV-2 infection or an uninfected control (not recorded which).

The rearrangement links TRBV27 to TRBJ2-1; D is undetermined. With 7 bases removed from V and 7 bases from J, the gap between germline ends came to 14 bases. CDR3 length equals 13 residues. The germline gives CDR1 MNHEY, CDR2 SMNVEV (reference sequence). For the CDR3, the DNA is TGTGCCAGCACTAGACCTGGGCGAAATGAGCAGTTCTTC. Translated: CASTRPGRNEQFF.

V gene TRBV7-2 combines with J gene TRBJ2-2; TRBD1 might be the D (6 bases). In germline, CDR1 is SGHTA, CDR2 FQGNSA. The CDR3 is 15 residues long. Trimming cost V 4 bases and J 5 bases, with 14 bases left between them. The CDR3, as DNA: TGTGCCAGCAGCTCTTCGGGACAAGTTACCGGGGAGCTGTTTTTT. Its protein product is CASSSSGQVTGELFF.

The J gene is TRBJ2-5, the V gene TRBV5-1; 9 nucleotides line up with TRBD2. This CDR3 has 16 residues. J was trimmed by 3 bases and V by 1 base; bases with no gene match: 7. Germline-derived CDR1 and CDR2 are SGHRS and YFSETQ. The CDR3 loop reads CASSLQASSGEETQYF. The CDR3 bases are TGCGCCAGCAGCTTGCAGGCTTCTAGCGGGGAAGAGACCCAGTACTTC.

The rearrangement uses TRBV5-4 and TRBJ2-2; TRBD1 matches at 7 bases. The V and J ends lost 0 bases and 3 bases, in that order; junction bases with no gene match: 2. The CDR3 totals 15 residues. Germline values: CDR1 SGHNT, CDR2 YYREEE (reference sequence). The CDR3 nucleotides are TGTGCCAGCAGCTTGGGGGGACAGTACACCGGGGAGCTGTTTTTT. Translation gives CASSLGGQYTGELFF.

This clonotype ranks as medium-sized (0.01 to 0.1%). The genes are TRBV7-9 and TRBJ2-3; possible D gene TRBD2, 5 bases. Germline V lookup: CDR1 SEHNR, CDR2 FQNEAQ (reference sequence). Trimming pared 5 bases from V and 1 base from J, leaving 13 bases between. This CDR3 contains 15 residues. The CDR3 spells CASSQATSGTDTQYF. As DNA, the CDR3 is TGTGCCAGCAGCCAGGCAACTAGTGGCACAGATACGCAGTATTTT.

The rearrangement joins TRBV6-6 to TRBJ2-7; D gene ambiguous. V was shortened by 3 bases and J by 3 bases, with 9 bases between the two germline ends. The CDR3 runs 13 residues. The germline V gene has CDR1 MNHNY and CDR2 SVGAGI (reference sequence). CDR3 nucleotides: TGTGCCAGCAGTTATTCGCAGCACTACGAGCAGTACTTC. This sequence encodes CASSYSQHYEQYF.

This clonotype was found many times. The rearrangement links TRBV4-1 to TRBJ1-5, with 8 bases fitting TRBD1. The trim removed 1 base at V and 4 bases at J, leaving 3 bases unmatched. The CDR3 is 15 residues long. Germline lookup yields CDR1 MGHRA and CDR2 YSYEKL. The CDR3 sequence is CASSQGRTGNQPQHF. CDR3 DNA: TGCGCCAGCAGCCAAGGACGGACAGGGAATCAGCCCCAGCATTTT.

In this sample, this clonotype turned up a few times. This chain links TRBV12-3 or TRBV12-4 with TRBJ1-3; D not resolved. V lost 5 bases and J 3 bases, leaving 14 bases between the germline ends. The CDR3 extends over 15 amino acids. CDR3 protein: CASSTVMASGNTIYF. The CDR3 DNA is TGTGCCAGCAGTACGGTAATGGCGAGTGGAAACACCATATATTTT.

The chain combines TRBV10-3 with TRBJ2-7; TRBD1 aligns across 9 bases. The germline gives CDR1 ENHRY, CDR2 SYGVKD. Losses at the gene ends were 11 bases for V and 2 bases for J; bases not matched to a gene: 7. This CDR3 is 13 amino acids long. DNA for the CDR3: TGTGCCTTCGGACAGGGGAGTACCTACGAGCAGTACTTC. It yields the protein CAFGQGSTYEQYF.

In this sample, this clonotype turned up a few times. The J gene is TRBJ2-3, the V gene TRBV13; TRBD2 aligns across 9 bases. In germline, CDR1 is PRHDT, CDR2 FYEKMQ (reference sequence). The J segment lost 4 bases and the V segment lost 0 bases, leaving 11 bases of the junction unmatched. The CDR3 extends over 18 amino acids. The DNA of the CDR3 is TGTGCCAGCAGCTTAGGCTACGCGGGGGGGCCTAGTGCAGATACGCAGTATTTT. This codes for CASSLGYAGGPSADTQYF.

The table lists this clonotype with a few counts. The DNA of the CDR3 is TGTGCCAGCAGAGAGGGAGGCACAGATACGCAGTATTTT. The encoded protein is CASREGGTDTQYF. V and J are TRBV6-6 and TRBJ2-3; a possible D gene is TRBD2 (5 bases). Germline-derived CDR1 and CDR2 are MNHNY and SVGAGI (reference sequence). Trimming stripped 6 bases from V and 1 base from J, with 8 bases between. The CDR3 length is 13 residues.

This rearrangement joins TRBV7-8 to TRBJ2-5; no definite D call. The V gene lost 1 base and the J gene lost 2 bases, with 11 bases spanning the gap. CDR1 and CDR2 from the germline V gene are SGHVS and FQNEAQ. This CDR3 spans 15 amino acids. CDR3 nucleotides: TGTGCCAGCAGCTTAGTTATGGCTGCTCAAGAGACCCAGTACTTC. Protein sequence: CASSLVMAAQETQYF. Complete variable domain (other parts from reference TRBV7-8 and TRBJ2-5): GAGVSQSPRYKVAKRGQDVALRCDPISGHVSLFWYQQALGQGPEFLTYFQNEAQLDKSGLPSDRFFAERPEGSVSTLKIQRTQQEDSAVYLCASSLVMAAQETQYFGPGTRLLVL.

This clonotype was seen a few times. The chain links TRBV28 to TRBJ2-1, with no clear D. The CDR3 is made up of 16 amino acids. The V gene's germline CDR1 is MDHEN and CDR2 SYDVKM. Trimming removed 5 bases from V and 3 bases from J, with 17 bases in between. In DNA form, the CDR3 reads TGTGCCAGCAGTCCTGAACAAGAAATGGGCTACAATGAGCAGTTCTTC. Translated: CASSPEQEMGYNEQFF.

This clonotype came up many times. The chain joins TRBV7-3 to TRBJ2-1, with 13 positions matching TRBD2. In germline, CDR1 is SGHTA, CDR2 FQGTGA. With 5 bases clipped from V and 4 bases from J, the junction kept 2 bases outside the gene matches. CDR3 length: 15 residues. The chain's CDR3 is CASSQLAGGYNEQFF. The CDR3 DNA sequence: TGTGCCAGCAGCCAACTAGCGGGAGGGTACAATGAGCAGTTCTTC.

This clonotype was seen ten or more times. This chain's CDR3 is CAWSPDMTGNGYTF. The CDR3 DNA reads TGTGCCTGGAGTCCGGATATGACAGGAAACGGCTACACCTTC. The chain is built from TRBV30 and TRBJ1-2; TRBD1 is a possible D gene (6 bases). Germline V gives CDR1 GTSNPN, CDR2 SVGIG (reference sequence). V lost 2 bases to trimming and J lost 8 bases, with 18 bases between them. This CDR3 comprises 14 residues.

This clonotype was seen at least ten times. The gene calls are TRBV5-1 and TRBJ2-3; D is undetermined. Trimming took off 4 bases at V and 5 bases at J, with 14 bases between the two ends. Germline lookup yields CDR1 SGHRS and CDR2 YFSETQ. There are 14 residues in the CDR3. The CDR3 bases are TGCGCCAGCAGCCCCGGACCTGGGATAGATACGCAGTATTTT. This sequence encodes CASSPGPGIDTQYF.

This clonotype was seen only a few times. The chain employs TRBV3-1 and TRBJ2-5; no clear D. In germline, CDR1 is LGHDT, CDR2 YNNKEL (reference sequence). This CDR3 has 14 amino acids. The ends were cut back, 1 base at V and 5 bases at J, with 11 bases in the middle. The CDR3 DNA follows: TGTGCCAGCAGCCAAGGGCAGTCAGCGGAGACCCAGTACTTC. It codes for CASSQGQSAETQYF.

This clonotype was seen a handful of times. The genes are TRBV7-9 and TRBJ1-1; D not certain. The germline gives CDR1 SEHNR, CDR2 FQNEAQ (reference sequence). This CDR3 spans 12 amino acids. Deletions cut 5 bases from V and 3 bases from J, with 7 bases between. CDR3 region: CASSPKDTEAFF. CDR3 coding DNA: TGTGCCAGCAGCCCAAAAGACACTGAAGCTTTCTTT.

Relative to its sample, this clonotype is medium-sized. The gene calls are TRBV11-2 and TRBJ2-3, with D unclear. V dropped 5 bases and J dropped 3 bases, with 12 bases sitting between them. Germline assignment: CDR1 SGHAT and CDR2 FQNNGV. CDR3 size: 14 residues. CDR3 loop: CASSVVGATDTQYF. CDR3 coding DNA: TGTGCCAGCAGCGTCGTGGGTGCGACAGATACGCAGTATTTT. Using reference TRBV11-2 and TRBJ2-3 for the parts outside the CDR3, the full variable domain is EAGVAQSPRYKIIEKRQSVAFWCNPISGHATLYWYQQILGQGPKLLIQFQNNGVVDDSQLPKDRFSAERLKGVDSTLKIQPAKLEDSAVYLCASSVVGATDTQYFGPGTRLTVL.

This clonotype was picked up many times. The V call is TRBV10-2, the J call TRBJ2-7, with 12 bases lining up with TRBD1. V was pared by 3 bases and J by 2 bases, with 2 bases of the junction left unmatched. CDR1 is WSHSY and CDR2 is SAAADI in the germline V gene. This CDR3 has 15 residues. CDR3 in amino acids: CASSEGTGGPYEQYF. DNA of the CDR3: TGCGCCAGCAGTGAAGGGACAGGGGGCCCCTACGAGCAGTACTTC.

This clonotype was seen repeatedly, ten times or more. V is TRBV29-1 and J is TRBJ2-5; D unclear. The ends were cut back, 4 bases at V and 5 bases at J, with 11 bases in the middle. The length of the CDR3 is 12 residues. CDR1 and CDR2 (germline): SQVTM, ANQGSEA. CDR3 sequence reads: CSVVSNDETQYF. As DNA, the CDR3 is TGCAGCGTTGTTAGCAATGACGAGACCCAGTACTTC.

This clonotype has a count of ten or more. The chain carries TRBV3-1 and TRBJ1-5; a weak D match, TRBD1 (6 bases). Trimming removed 4 bases at V and 5 bases at J, with 9 bases between. This CDR3 is built from 13 residues. Germline CDR1 LGHDT, CDR2 YNNKEL (reference sequence). The CDR3 nucleotides read TGTGCCAGCAGCCTATACAGGGATCAGCCCCAGCATTTT. Protein: CASSLYRDQPQHF.

The chain has TRBV30 and TRBJ1-5, with D hard to call. CDR3 length: 14 amino acids. V lost 0 bases and J lost 0, with 6 bases in between. Germline loops: CDR1 GTSNPN, CDR2 SVGIG (reference sequence). This CDR3 is CAWSVTNSNQPQHF. Written as DNA, the CDR3 is TGTGCCTGGAGTGTAACAAATAGCAATCAGCCCCAGCATTTT.